This T cell receptor beta chain originates from a study of T cell responses to AZD1222 COVID-19 vaccine. Whole-study findings and limits: Baseline seropositives among AZD1222 recipients totaled only six or seven. Spike was spanned by vaccine-associated CD4 TCRs, with dominance at 160-218 and 743-854.

J was trimmed by 1 base and V by 1 base; bases with no gene match: 10. Germline lookup yields CDR1 WNHNN and CDR2 SYGVQD (reference sequence). There are 18 residues in the CDR3. On this clone itself: What it recognizes is unknown.

TCRdb's table, derived via immunoSEQ multiplex PCR, lists solely in-frame clones and lacks some. This table has 130,000 to 150,000 clones, roughly four fifths appearing once. The TCR sequence derives from an adult in good health. The chain is built from TRBV10-1 and TRBJ2-3; TRBD2 agrees at 8 bases. The input for sequencing was peripheral blood, taken on day 0 of MenACWY control vaccination. For the CDR3, the DNA is TGCGCCAGCAGTGAGTTTATTGGCGGGGGGAGCCGCACAGATACGCAGTATTTT. Its protein is CASSEFIGGGSRTDTQYF.